This TCR beta chain was sequenced in a study of T cell changes during pregnancy in multiple sclerosis. This CDR3 region has 17 residues. V lost 2 bases to trimming and J lost 0 bases, with 16 bases between them. CDR1 and CDR2 (germline): SGHVS, FNYEAQ. Clones were read by immunoSEQ multiplex PCR, and TCRdb kept only the in-frame ones, dropping some. Of around 35,000 clones listed, 90% were seen once; the top ten hold around a tenth. The source material was CD8+ T cells from peripheral blood mononuclear cells, sampled before pregnancy. The chain has TRBV7-6 and TRBJ1-1, with D uncertain. The receptor's source is a female donor with multiple sclerosis, enrolled in a pregnancy study. Here the CDR3 DNA reads TGTGCCAGCAGCTTAAGAGGGCAGGTCGAGATGAACACTGAAGCTTTCTTT. Its protein is CASSLRGQVEMNTEAFF. Looking up the rest from reference TRBV7-6 and TRBJ1-1 gives the full variable domain: GAGVSQSPRYKVTKRGQDVALRCDPISGHVSLYWYRQALGQGPEFLTYFNYEAQQDKSGLPNDRFSAERPEGSISTLTIQRTEQRDSAMYRCASSLRGQVEMNTEAFFGQGTRLTVV.